The 18 T cell receptor beta chains below all came from one sample that was sequenced in a study of CD8 T cells in Susac syndrome. Random hexamers primed reverse transcription of roughly 0.5 to 1 ug RNA. TCRdb ran MiXCR on the immunoSEQ multiplex PCR reads and lists one entry per CDR3 protein. The sample contains over 150,000 distinct CDR3 sequences, roughly 94% of which appear only once. Sequences were obtained from CD4+ T cells from PBMCs. The receptors derive from a human donor with Susac syndrome.

The chain couples TRBV5-1 to TRBJ1-1; 8 nucleotides line up with TRBD1. The CDR3 consists of 14 residues. V shed 4 bases, J shed 4 bases, and the junction held 6 bases outside the gene matches. Germline V CDR1 and CDR2: SGHRS, YFSETQ. This chain's CDR3 is CASSTRQGTTEAFF. DNA of the CDR3: TGCGCCAGCAGCACCCGACAGGGGACCACTGAAGCTTTCTTT.

This clonotype occurred once. V is TRBV11-2 and J is TRBJ1-2; D unresolved. Trimming took off 6 bases at V and 4 bases at J, with 18 bases between the two ends. The CDR3 contains 15 residues. Germline CDR1 reads SGHAT; CDR2 reads FQNNGV. The CDR3 DNA reads TGTGCCAGCAGTCTCCCGCGGGGTGGAAGCTATGGCTACACCTTC. This encodes CASSLPRGGSYGYTF.

CDR3 sequence reads: CASSLGTLGGGLPGELFF. DNA of the CDR3: TGTGCCAGCAGCTTAGGCACCCTTGGAGGGGGCTTGCCCGGGGAGCTGTTTTTT. V usage is TRBV13 and J usage is TRBJ2-2; perhaps TRBD1 as D (7 bases). Germline loops: CDR1 PRHDT, CDR2 FYEKMQ (reference sequence). The CDR3 extends over 18 amino acids. V lost 0 bases and J lost 6, with 20 bases in between.

The gene calls are TRBV7-9 and TRBJ1-2; no definite D call. CDR3 length: 12 amino acids. The V and J ends lost 1 base and 8 bases respectively, with 8 bases between them. Germline lookup yields CDR1 SEHNR and CDR2 FQNEAQ (reference sequence). The CDR3 is CASSLGLAGYTF. The CDR3 bases are TGTGCCAGCAGCTTAGGGTTAGCGGGCTACACCTTC. Full variable domain (outside the CDR3, taken from reference TRBV7-9 and TRBJ1-2): DTGVSQNPRHKITKRGQNVTFRCDPISEHNRLYWYRQTLGQGPEFLTYFQNEAQLEKSRLLSDRFSAERPKGSFSTLEIQRTEQGDSAMYLCASSLGLAGYTFGSGTRLTVV.

The rearrangement uses TRBV9 and TRBJ1-1, with D possibly being TRBD1 (5 bases). V was trimmed by 0 bases and J by 1 base, leaving 10 bases between them. Looked up from germline, CDR1 is SGDLS and CDR2 is YYNGEE. This CDR3 has 15 amino acids. The CDR3, as DNA: TGTGCCAGCAGCGTAGTGGGGGACGGGAACACTGAAGCTTTCTTT. It translates to CASSVVGDGNTEAFF.

The CDR3 region is CASSQEITVRGEQYF. The CDR3 region has the DNA TGCGCCAGCAGCCAAGAGATCACAGTAAGGGGCGAGCAGTACTTC. The V gene is TRBV4-3, the J gene TRBJ2-7; the D gene is possibly TRBD1 (5 bases). The length of the CDR3 is 15 residues. Trimming removed 0 bases at V and 6 bases at J, with 15 bases between. The germline V gene encodes CDR1 LGHNA and CDR2 YSLEER.

This chain connects TRBV6-6 to TRBJ2-1; tentative D call: TRBD1 (5 bases). The CDR3 contains 13 residues. With 9 bases removed from V and 4 bases from J, the gap between germline ends came to 13 bases. Germline V gene sequence: CDR1 MNHNY, CDR2 SVGAGI (reference sequence). The CDR3 region has the DNA TGTGCCAGTACCCAGGGCACGTACAATGAGCAGTTCTTC. This sequence encodes CASTQGTYNEQFF.

The CDR3 DNA reads as TGTGCCAGCAGCCCAGACCTTTCAGGGGGAGCCTACAATGAGCAGTTCTTC. Encoded protein: CASSPDLSGGAYNEQFF. The V and J genes are TRBV7-9 and TRBJ2-1; 7 nucleotides agree with TRBD1. V shed 5 bases and J 2 bases; nucleotides not matched to a gene: 12. The CDR3 has 17 amino acids. Per the germline V gene, CDR1 is SEHNR and CDR2 is FQNEAQ (reference sequence).

This chain uses TRBV4-3 with TRBJ2-1; no clear D gene. V gave up 0 bases and J gave up 5 bases, with 11 bases separating them. Germline V gene sequence: CDR1 LGHNA, CDR2 YSLEER. This CDR3 has 15 residues. This CDR3 reads CASSQEKTLHNEQFF. The CDR3 DNA reads as TGCGCCAGCAGCCAAGAAAAGACCCTCCACAATGAGCAGTTCTTC.

The chain joins TRBV12-3 or TRBV12-4 to TRBJ1-3; no clear D. The CDR3 totals 14 residues. V shed 2 bases and J shed 0 bases, with 5 bases lying between them. CDR3 sequence: CASSLTGSGNTIYF. The CDR3 nucleotides read TGTGCCAGCAGTTTAACGGGCTCTGGAAACACCATATATTTT.

The chain has TRBV2 and TRBJ2-7; D call uncertain. The CDR3 totals 14 residues. Germline CDR1 and CDR2: SNHLY and FYNNEI. The ends were cut back, 4 bases at V and 1 base at J, with 11 bases in the middle. The CDR3 bases are TGTGCCAGCAGTGTGTACCTAACTTCCTACGAGCAGTACTTC. It translates to CASSVYLTSYEQYF. Supplemented by reference TRBV2 and TRBJ2-7, the full variable domain reads EPEVTQTPSHQVTQMGQEVILRCVPISNHLYFYWYRQILGQKVEFLVSFYNNEISEKSEIFDDQFSVERPDGSNFTLKIRSTKLEDSAMYFCASSVYLTSYEQYFGPGTRLTVT.

This clonotype was recorded once. The gene calls are TRBV20-1 and TRBJ1-1; D remains unclear. Germline assignment: CDR1 DFQATT and CDR2 SNEGSKA (reference sequence). Trimming pared 6 bases from V and 0 bases from J, leaving 20 bases between. The CDR3 covers 16 residues. The CDR3 sequence is CSAPPGWGTMNTEAFF. The CDR3 DNA sequence: TGCAGTGCCCCCCCGGGGTGGGGTACAATGAACACTGAAGCTTTCTTT.

This chain connects TRBV4-2 to TRBJ2-1; TRBD2 matches at 9 bases. CDR1 and CDR2 (germline): LGHNA, YNFKEQ. Trimming removed 3 bases from V and 3 bases from J; junction bases left unmatched: 6. CDR3 length: 16 residues. Here the CDR3 reads CASSHRSGSHYNEQFF. As DNA, the CDR3 is TGTGCCAGCAGCCATCGTAGCGGGAGCCACTACAATGAGCAGTTCTTC.

The J gene is TRBJ2-1, the V gene TRBV6-1; D gene ambiguous. V lost 6 bases, J lost 0 bases, and 12 bases lay in between. Germline V gene sequence: CDR1 MNHNS, CDR2 SASEGT. The CDR3 is 15 amino acids. The CDR3 is CASRAADSSYNEQFF. The CDR3 nucleotides are TGTGCCAGCAGGGCTGCGGATAGCTCCTACAATGAGCAGTTCTTC.

The rearrangement links TRBV20-1 to TRBJ2-3; 12 nucleotides agree with TRBD2. Trimming took 1 base from V and 6 from J; bases not matched to a gene: 8. The CDR3 has 16 amino acids. The germline V gene encodes CDR1 DFQATT and CDR2 SNEGSKA (reference sequence). The CDR3 reads CSARGASGRDSDTQYF. The CDR3 coding sequence is TGCAGTGCTAGAGGAGCTAGCGGGAGGGACTCGGATACGCAGTATTTT.

The chain carries TRBV20-1 and TRBJ1-2, with D possibly matching TRBD1 (5 bases). The V gene lost 1 base and the J gene lost 4 bases, with 13 bases spanning the gap. Germline V gene sequence: CDR1 DFQATT, CDR2 SNEGSKA (reference sequence). CDR3 length: 14 residues. The DNA of the CDR3 is TGCAGTGCTAGAGGGGGGGACGGACCCTATGGCTACACCTTC. It codes for CSARGGDGPYGYTF.

The rearrangement joins TRBV20-1 to TRBJ2-1; the D is unclear. Germline CDR1 DFQATT, CDR2 SNEGSKA (reference sequence). Trimming shortened V by 1 base and J by 4 bases, and 11 bases separated the two germline ends. The CDR3 length is 14 residues. This CDR3 reads CSARAELGYNEQFF. CDR3 DNA: TGCAGTGCTAGAGCGGAGCTCGGGTACAATGAGCAGTTCTTC.

V usage is TRBV18 and J usage is TRBJ2-2; no reliable D call. Germline V lookup: CDR1 KGHSH, CDR2 LQKENI. The CDR3 has 12 amino acids. V gave up 3 bases and J gave up 7 bases, with 6 bases separating them. Here the CDR3 DNA reads TGTGCCAGCTCACCGCCGGTCGGGGAGCTGTTTTTT. This gives the protein CASSPPVGELFF.